This TCR beta chain was sequenced for a study of vaccination and CD4 T cells after COVID-19. Looking at the study overall: Median time from COVID diagnosis to post-COVID sampling was about 100 days (35 to 161). Post-vaccine specimens were obtained a median roughly 70 days after dose two (range 14 to 241). Control wells got either CEFX epitopes, HIV-1 Nef peptides, or no peptide at all.

Points from the study as a whole: Convalescent patients' median share of reactive clones seen only post-vaccination was around 84%.

The assay that was used to sequence DNA from cultured CD4+ T cells was the Oncomine TCR Beta short-read assay. One entry per CDR3 protein results from TCRdb running MiXCR on the PCR reads. The sample holds around 15,000 distinct CDR3 sequences, approximately 54% seen once. As to treatment: roughly nine-day PBMC culture with coronavirus spike peptide pools or control peptides (ViraFEST assay). A note on this clonotype: Its antigen is as yet unknown. At one of its ends the junction is not consistent with the germline gene, which may arise from a read error.

The CDR3 has 16 amino acids. CDR1 LNHNV and CDR2 YYDKDF come from the germline V gene (reference sequence). V gene TRBV15 combines with J gene TRBJ2-3, with D perhaps being TRBD1 or TRBD2 (6 bases each). Sequences were obtained from CD4+ T cells from blood, cultured in vitro. This clonotype was sampled from a human donor who had recovered from COVID-19. As DNA, the CDR3 is TGTGCCGCCAGCAGACGTAGGGGGGCAGATACAGATACGCAGTATTTT. Amino acid sequence: CAASRRRGADTDTQYF.